Detailed here is one T cell receptor beta chain. As yet, its antigen is unknown. These data originate in a study of cytomegalovirus exposure and HLA in healthy donors. Primers: 60 Vbeta forward and 13 Jbeta reverse. Sequencing was performed with immunoSEQ multiplex PCR; in TCRdb, only in-frame clones are kept and a portion is missing. The table shows some 190,000 clones, with about 77% occurring only once. Regarding the study as a whole: V- and J-gene trimming of TCR beta was linked (in a later analysis) to a missense DCLRE1C variant.

Sequenced input: PBMCs. The sequence was collected from a woman aged 25 to 39 in good health and CMV-seropositive.

The CDR3 DNA sequence: TGTGCCAGCAGGGCAGGGCTGGGGGAGACCCAGTACTTC. As protein: CASRAGLGETQYF. The chain has TRBV2 and TRBJ2-5; perhaps TRBD1 as D (5 bases). The ends were cut back, 6 bases at V and 5 bases at J, with 13 bases in the middle. The CDR3 is 13 residues long. Germline loops: CDR1 SNHLY, CDR2 FYNNEI.